Each of the 4 T cell receptor beta chains below was sequenced from the same sample in a study of CD8 T cells in ankylosing spondylitis. Whole-study findings and limits: Ankylosing spondylitis blood seemed to carry a telltale TCR beta motif made of fewer than ten highly homologous variants.

MiXCR, applied by TCRdb to the 5' RACE reads, yields one record per CDR3 protein. The sample has a few hundred thousand distinct CDR3 sequences; about 13% are singletons. These receptors are not linked to any known antigen. Sequenced material: blood, either unsorted or a sorted T cell fraction (not recorded which). The receptors originated from a male donor with ankylosing spondylitis.

The table lists this clonotype with many counts. CDR3 residues: CASSPDWLNEQFF. Written as DNA, the CDR3 is TGTGCCAGCAGTCCGGACTGGCTCAATGAGCAGTTCTTC. The genes are TRBV6-6 and TRBJ2-1, with D maybe TRBD2 (5 bases). V dropped 5 bases and J dropped 6 bases, with 11 bases sitting between them. The germline V gene has CDR1 MNHNY and CDR2 SVGAGI (reference sequence). The CDR3 extends over 13 amino acids.

This clonotype was detected a few times. The rearrangement joins TRBV6-1 to TRBJ2-2, with D tentatively TRBD1 (6 bases). Germline values: CDR1 MNHNS, CDR2 SASEGT. V gave up 3 bases and J gave up 3 bases, with 14 bases separating them. This CDR3 region has 16 residues. CDR3 region: CASSDDRDTYTGELFF. In DNA form, the CDR3 reads TGTGCCAGCAGTGATGACCGGGACACCTACACCGGGGAGCTGTTTTTT.

This clonotype was counted at least ten times. The V gene is TRBV5-1, the J gene TRBJ2-2; D is uncertain. The V gene's germline CDR1 is SGHRS and CDR2 YFSETQ. There are 13 residues in the CDR3. Trimming stripped 1 base from V and 6 bases from J, with 7 bases between. CDR3 protein: CASSLNQPGELFF. CDR3 DNA: TGCGCCAGCAGCTTGAATCAGCCCGGGGAGCTGTTTTTT.

This chain connects TRBV12-3 or TRBV12-4 to TRBJ2-6; D is uncertain. V gave up 7 bases and J gave up 0 bases, with 7 bases separating them. This CDR3 has 14 amino acids. The CDR3 sequence is CASTKNSGANVLTF. The CDR3 coding sequence is TGTGCCAGCACCAAGAACTCTGGGGCCAACGTCCTGACTTTC.